These 31 T cell receptor beta chains share one sample of origin, sequenced in a study of cytotoxic CD8 clonotypes in ibrutinib-treated CLL. Clones were sequenced by immunoSEQ multiplex PCR, and TCRdb holds only the in-frame ones, with some missing. The sample contains over 70,000 clones, roughly 86% of which appear only once. The material was PBMCs, obtained before ibrutinib treatment. The source of these receptors is a human donor with chronic lymphocytic leukemia.

This chain uses TRBV19 with TRBJ2-1; D not resolved. The CDR3 spans 15 residues. Trimming left V 3 bases short and J 6 bases short, with 15 bases between. Germline V CDR1 and CDR2: LNHDA, SQIVND (reference sequence). The CDR3 sequence is CASSMAGFRFNEQFF. The CDR3 coding sequence is TGTGCCAGTAGTATGGCCGGGTTCCGATTCAATGAGCAGTTCTTC.

The chain is built from TRBV7-3 and TRBJ2-2, with D uncertain. The CDR3 has 14 amino acids. V was pared by 5 bases and J by 7 bases, with 14 bases between. Germline V gives CDR1 SGHTA, CDR2 FQGTGA. The CDR3 reads CASSPTPGVGELFF. Here the CDR3 DNA reads TGTGCCAGCAGCCCCACCCCCGGTGTCGGGGAGCTGTTTTTT.

The rearrangement uses TRBV25-1 and TRBJ2-1; 7 bases agree with TRBD2. The CDR3 has 15 amino acids. Germline V CDR1 and CDR2: MGHDK, SYGVNS. Germline trimming cut 6 bases from V and 3 bases from J; bases unmatched to any gene: 8. CDR3 in DNA: TGTGCCAGCAGCCGGGAGGCAGAGATCTACAATGAGCAGTTCTTC. This translates into CASSREAEIYNEQFF.

The chain couples TRBV5-4 to TRBJ1-5; D is uncertain. V was trimmed by 0 bases and J by 2 bases, leaving 12 bases between them. Germline CDR1 and CDR2: SGHNT and YYREEE (reference sequence). The CDR3 sequence is 16 residues long. In DNA form, the CDR3 reads TGTGCCAGCAGCTTGGATCAATTGTATTGCAATCAGCCCCAGCATTTT. Translating it yields CASSLDQLYCNQPQHF.

Written as DNA, the CDR3 is TGTGCCAGCAGCCCCGGCGTCAGCTGGAGCTCCTACGAGCAGTACTTC. Residues: CASSPGVSWSSYEQYF. The chain combines TRBV7-9 with TRBJ2-7; D unclear. V was pared by 5 bases and J by 0 bases, with 17 bases between. CDR1 and CDR2 (germline): SEHNR, FQNEAQ (reference sequence). CDR3 length: 16 residues.

The genes are TRBV7-3 and TRBJ2-3; TRBD2 aligns across 7 bases. CDR1 and CDR2 (germline): SGHTA, FQGTGA. V gave up 2 bases and J gave up 6 bases; unmatched junction bases: 2. The CDR3 consists of 13 residues. CDR3 bases: TGTGCCAGCAGCTTAGCTAGCGGTGATACGCAGTATTTT. It yields the protein CASSLASGDTQYF.

This chain connects TRBV19 to TRBJ1-3, with 8 bases lining up with TRBD1. V lost 7 bases to trimming and J lost 4 bases; unmatched junction nucleotides: 12. The length of the CDR3 is 16 residues. CDR1 and CDR2 (germline): LNHDA, SQIVND (reference sequence). CDR3 DNA sequence: TGTGCCAGTACCTCCATTACCAGGGGGCTCGGAAACACCATATATTTT. It encodes CASTSITRGLGNTIYF.

This chain links TRBV6-4 with TRBJ1-2; no clear D. CDR1 is MRHNA and CDR2 is SNTAGT in the germline V gene. V lost 1 base to trimming and J lost 1 base, with 10 bases between them. CDR3 length equals 15 residues. CDR3 nucleotides: TGTGCCAGCAGTGACTTTACAGTACTTAACTATGGCTACACCTTC. Protein: CASSDFTVLNYGYTF.

The chain carries TRBV7-2 and TRBJ2-1, with D possibly TRBD2 on 5 matching bases. The CDR3 totals 13 residues. CDR1 is SGHTA and CDR2 is FQGNSA in the germline V gene. Trimming removed 2 bases from V and 6 bases from J, with 8 bases in between. The CDR3 DNA reads TGTGCCAGCAGCTTAACGGCGGGCAATGAGCAGTTCTTC. Its translation: CASSLTAGNEQFF. Full variable domain (outside the CDR3, taken from reference TRBV7-2 and TRBJ2-1): GAGVSQSPSNKVTEKGKDVELRCDPISGHTALYWYRQSLGQGLEFLIYFQGNSAPDKSGLPSDRFSAERTGGSVSTLTIQRTQQEDSAVYLCASSLTAGNEQFFGPGTRLTVL.

The chain combines TRBV30 with TRBJ2-7; D gene uncertain. The ends were cut back, 0 bases at V and 7 bases at J, with 7 bases in the middle. This CDR3 contains 11 residues. Germline-derived CDR1 and CDR2 are GTSNPN and SVGIG (reference sequence). Here the CDR3 reads CAWSVVAEQYF. The CDR3 coding sequence is TGTGCCTGGAGTGTTGTGGCGGAGCAGTACTTC.

The genes are TRBV27 and TRBJ1-5, with TRBD1 matching over 7 bases. V dropped 1 base and J dropped 0; count of bases not matched to a gene: 6. The CDR3 runs to 17 residues. Germline CDR1 is MNHEY and CDR2 is SMNVEV (reference sequence). The CDR3 protein is CASSLYPPGGSNQPQHF. The CDR3 DNA is TGTGCCAGCAGTTTATATCCCCCAGGGGGTAGCAATCAGCCCCAGCATTTT.

This rearrangement joins TRBV4-2 to TRBJ1-2; D call uncertain. This CDR3 comprises 17 residues. Germline V lookup: CDR1 LGHNA, CDR2 YNFKEQ. Trimming shortened V by 0 bases and J by 3 bases, and 17 bases separated the two germline ends. This CDR3 reads CASSQDLWGNADYGYTF. The CDR3 bases are TGTGCCAGCAGCCAAGACTTGTGGGGAAATGCTGACTATGGCTACACCTTC.

The DNA for the CDR3 is TGTGCCAGCAGCTTGCTGGCCGCGCAGTACTTC. It encodes CASSLLAAQYF. The chain has TRBV5-8 and TRBJ2-7; D is unresolved. V was cut by 1 base and J by 9 bases, with 8 bases left in between. The germline V gene has CDR1 SGHTS and CDR2 YDEGEE. This CDR3 comprises 11 residues.

V usage is TRBV27 and J usage is TRBJ2-7, with 7 bases that match TRBD2. Trimming cost V 2 bases and J 2 bases; bases outside gene matches: 6. This CDR3 has 15 residues. CDR1 and CDR2 (germline): MNHEY, SMNVEV (reference sequence). The CDR3 DNA reads TGTGCCAGCAGTTTAAATGGCGGGAGTCCCTACGAGCAGTACTTC. Protein sequence: CASSLNGGSPYEQYF.

The chain uses TRBV29-1 and TRBJ2-3; D perhaps matches TRBD2 (5 bases). This CDR3 spans 12 amino acids. Germline CDR1 SQVTM, CDR2 ANQGSEA. Trimming removed 4 bases from V and 1 base from J, with 6 bases in between. This chain's CDR3 is CSVAGGTDTQYF. In DNA form, the CDR3 reads TGCAGCGTTGCCGGGGGCACAGATACGCAGTATTTT.

The chain links TRBV4-1 to TRBJ2-7; possible D gene TRBD2, 6 bases. CDR3 length: 14 residues. V was shortened by 0 bases and J by 4 bases, with 10 bases between the two germline ends. Germline lookup yields CDR1 MGHRA and CDR2 YSYEKL. This CDR3 is CASSQDLGGYEQYF. DNA for the CDR3: TGCGCCAGCAGCCAAGATCTTGGGGGGTACGAGCAGTACTTC.

The V and J genes are TRBV5-6 and TRBJ1-1; maybe TRBD1 (5 bases). The ends were cut back, 0 bases at V and 6 bases at J, with 18 bases in the middle. From germline, CDR1 is SGHDT and CDR2 YYEEEE. CDR3 length: 16 amino acids. The CDR3 region has the DNA TGTGCCAGCAGCTTGGCCAATCGGGGGAAAGGGTCTGAAGCTTTCTTT. It yields the protein CASSLANRGKGSEAFF.

The chain couples TRBV11-2 to TRBJ1-3; D ambiguous. The CDR3 has 14 amino acids. Germline assignment: CDR1 SGHAT and CDR2 FQNNGV. The V end was cut by 1 base, the J end by 2 bases, with 6 bases between. In nucleotides, the CDR3 is TGTGCCAGCAGCTTAGGGCGGGCTGGAAACACCATATATTTT. This gives the protein CASSLGRAGNTIYF.

This chain joins TRBV6-5 and TRBJ2-7, with 11 bases matching TRBD2. This CDR3 contains 16 residues. Trimming at V came to 2 bases and at J to 4 bases, leaving 7 bases not matched to a gene. Germline V lookup: CDR1 MNHEY, CDR2 SVGAGI. The CDR3 DNA sequence: TGTGCCAGCAGTTACGACACTAGCGGGAGCTTGTACGAGCAGTACTTC. This sequence encodes CASSYDTSGSLYEQYF.

The chain recombines TRBV10-3 with TRBJ2-3, with 11 bases lining up with TRBD2. J lost 2 bases, V lost 5 bases, and 3 bases had no gene match. This CDR3 comprises 15 residues. Germline CDR1 is ENHRY and CDR2 is SYGVKD. The CDR3 protein is CAISLGLADTDTQYF. The CDR3 DNA sequence: TGTGCCATCAGTCTGGGACTAGCGGACACAGATACGCAGTATTTT.

This clone was recorded once. The chain combines TRBV4-3 with TRBJ1-4, with TRBD1 identical over 9 bases. The CDR3 is 16 amino acids. The germline V gene encodes CDR1 LGHNA and CDR2 YSLEER. V trimming: 4 bases; J trimming: 7 bases; junction bases outside the gene matches: 10. CDR3 DNA sequence: TGCGCCAGCAGCCCCGGATCCGGGACAGGGTTTGAAAAACTGTTTTTT. It encodes CASSPGSGTGFEKLFF.

This chain joins TRBV11-3 and TRBJ2-1, with D possibly TRBD1 on 6 matching bases. V lost 8 bases, J lost 9 bases, and 26 bases lay in between. Germline V lookup: CDR1 SGHNT, CDR2 YENEEA. This CDR3 comprises 16 residues. The CDR3 protein is CASVFRLGGTAGEQFF. As DNA, the CDR3 is TGTGCCAGCGTTTTCCGATTAGGGGGTACGGCGGGTGAGCAGTTCTTC. Full variable domain (outside the CDR3, taken from reference TRBV11-3 and TRBJ2-1): EAGVVQSPRYKIIEKKQPVAFWCNPISGHNTLYWYLQNLGQGPELLIRYENEEAVDDSQLPKDRFSAERLKGVDSTLKIQPAELGDSAVYLCASVFRLGGTAGEQFFGPGTRLTVL.

J is TRBJ2-1 and V is TRBV19; D remains unclear. With 5 bases removed from V and 0 bases from J, the gap between germline ends came to 8 bases. This CDR3 has 14 residues. Germline V lookup: CDR1 LNHDA, CDR2 SQIVND (reference sequence). CDR3 bases: TGTGCCAGTAGTTTCAGGAGCTCCTACAATGAGCAGTTCTTC. This codes for CASSFRSSYNEQFF. Drawing the rest from reference TRBV19 and TRBJ2-1, the complete variable domain is DGGITQSPKYLFRKEGQNVTLSCEQNLNHDAMYWYRQDPGQGLRLIYYSQIVNDFQKGDIAEGYSVSREKKESFPLTVTSAQKNPTAFYLCASSFRSSYNEQFFGPGTRLTVL.

This rearrangement joins TRBV28 to TRBJ1-5; tentatively, D is TRBD1 (6 bases). Trimming pared 6 bases from V and 2 bases from J, leaving 20 bases between. The CDR3 is 17 residues long. Germline lookup yields CDR1 MDHEN and CDR2 SYDVKM. The CDR3 region is CASSKLRGAHGNQPQHF. The CDR3, as DNA: TGTGCCAGCAGCAAGTTGAGGGGGGCGCATGGCAATCAGCCCCAGCATTTT.

This chain links TRBV4-1 with TRBJ1-2, with no clear D. This CDR3 is 14 amino acids long. Germline CDR1 is MGHRA and CDR2 is YSYEKL. The germline V and J ends were trimmed by 0 bases and 4 bases, with 9 bases remaining between them. As DNA, the CDR3 is TGCGCCAGCAGCCAAGATTTCGACGTCTATGGCTACACCTTC. Its translation is CASSQDFDVYGYTF.

The rearrangement joins TRBV7-3 to TRBJ2-3; 7 positions agree with TRBD1. The V and J ends lost 5 bases and 0 bases, in that order; junction bases with no gene match: 8. CDR1 and CDR2 (germline): SGHTA, FQGTGA. This CDR3 is built from 16 residues. CDR3 amino acids: CASSRSRGSSTDTQYF. The CDR3 nucleotides are TGTGCCAGCAGCCGAAGCAGGGGGTCTAGCACAGATACGCAGTATTTT.

The chain carries TRBV5-1 and TRBJ2-2; the match to TRBD2 covers 7 bases. The CDR3 is made up of 13 amino acids. Germline CDR1 and CDR2: SGHRS and YFSETQ. The junction had 3 bases not matched to a gene; V was cut back by 7 bases and J by 3 bases. CDR3 protein: CASGGRHTGELFF. Written as DNA, the CDR3 is TGCGCCAGCGGCGGGAGACACACCGGGGAGCTGTTTTTT.

The rearrangement links TRBV9 to TRBJ1-3; D is unclear. V lost 1 base to trimming and J lost 1 base, with 6 bases between them. CDR3 length: 14 residues. CDR1 and CDR2 (germline): SGDLS, YYNGEE. DNA for the CDR3: TGTGCCAGCAGCGTACGGTTATCTGGAAACACCATATATTTT. Amino acid sequence: CASSVRLSGNTIYF.

The chain links TRBV28 to TRBJ1-3, with D unclear. This CDR3 region has 13 residues. Germline loops: CDR1 MDHEN, CDR2 SYDVKM. Trimming removed 2 bases at V and 5 bases at J, with 7 bases between. CDR3 residues: CASSLESRNTIYF. The CDR3 DNA reads as TGTGCCAGCAGTTTAGAAAGTCGAAACACCATATATTTT.

The J gene is TRBJ2-7, the V gene TRBV6-1; D is undetermined. Trimming shortened V by 3 bases and J by 0 bases, and 12 bases separated the two germline ends. Germline CDR1 and CDR2: MNHNS and SASEGT. There are 15 residues in the CDR3. The CDR3: CASSDPNKNSYEQYF. The CDR3 DNA sequence: TGTGCCAGCAGTGATCCTAACAAAAACTCCTACGAGCAGTACTTC.

The chain joins TRBV5-5 to TRBJ1-1, with TRBD1 matching 8 bases. The V gene end was trimmed by 4 bases and the J gene end by 0 bases; junction bases not matched to a gene: 2. CDR3 length: 14 residues. CDR1 SGHKS and CDR2 YYEKEE come from the germline V gene (reference sequence). CDR3 DNA: TGTGCCAGCAGCCTGGACAGGGTGAACACTGAAGCTTTCTTT. Translated: CASSLDRVNTEAFF.